In this sample, the clone carrying this TCR beta chain turned up a few times. Its antigen remains unidentified. The data were taken from a study of STAT3 mutations in large granular lymphocyte leukemia. Study results and limitations: At least one immunodominant TCR beta clonotype appeared in every T-cell large granular lymphocyte leukemia patient. In some patients, a small highly pathogenic clone possibly went undetected.

V dropped 5 bases and J dropped 5; count of bases not matched to a gene: 2. CDR3 size: 12 residues. CDR1 MNHEY and CDR2 SMNVEV come from the germline V gene (reference sequence). Only in-frame clones appear in the TCRdb table, and some are missing; sequencing was by immunoSEQ multiplex PCR. The table shows 3,500 to 4,500 clones, with approximately 50% occurring only once. The sequence derives from a male patient aged 50 to 59 with T-cell large granular lymphocyte leukemia. Some clones in this sample may be carry-over from other donors' samples. This rearrangement joins TRBV27 to TRBJ2-7, with TRBD2 identical over 8 bases. Material for sequencing was peripheral blood mononuclear cells. CDR3: CASSRGGNEQYF. Here the CDR3 DNA reads TGTGCCAGCAGTCGGGGGGGCAACGAGCAGTACTTC.